The next 29 T cell receptor beta chains were all read from a single sample in a study of TET2 disruption in CD19-targeted CAR T cells. As for treatment: autologous CTL019 cells: CD19 CAR with 4-1BB and CD3 zeta domains. No cognate antigen is known for these TCRs. The assay was immunoSEQ multiplex PCR, and TCRdb's table has in-frame clones only and misses some. The sample has some 2,100 clones, and its top ten clones hold 15% to 20%. Sequencing used CD8+ T cells sorted from cultured blood T cells, obtained for CD19 CAR T cell therapy. These receptors came from a man between 65 and 85 years old with chronic lymphocytic leukemia.

On this clone itself: The read comes to an end 3 residues before the CDR3 does, leaving the germline J gene to fill in the end. The chain links TRBV7-2 to TRBJ1-2; D uncertain. CDR1 is SGHTA, CDR2 FQGNSA, per germline. The length of the CDR3 is 12 residues. CDR3 sequence: CASGGAYNDYTF. The CDR3 DNA, read in part, is TGTGCCAGCGGCGGAGCCTACAATGAC.

This clone is medium-sized (0.01 to 0.1%) by frequency. Read sequence stops 3 residues before the CDR3 end, and the germline J gene provides the missing end. The genes are TRBV5-1 and TRBJ2-1; 12 nucleotides align to TRBD2. The CDR3 covers 15 residues. V lost 2 bases, J lost 6 bases, and 3 bases stayed unmatched. Looked up from germline, CDR1 is SGHRS and CDR2 is YFSETQ. CDR3 in amino acids: CASSLLAGGFNEQFF. The covered CDR3 bases are TGCGCCAGCAGCTTACTAGCGGGGGGTTTCAATGAG.

For this clone: The CDR3 is cut off 3 residues early in the read; its end comes from the germline J gene. The gene calls are TRBV19 and TRBJ1-2; D is possibly TRBD1 (6 bases). From germline, CDR1 is LNHDA and CDR2 SQIVND (reference sequence). CDR3 size: 16 residues. Incomplete CDR3 DNA: TGTGCCAGTAGCCTTAGCGGGGGCCTGAGCTCCTACGAC. The encoded protein is CASSLSGGLSSYD. The whole CDR3 reads CASSLSGGLSSYDYTF.

About this clone: Coverage ceases 3 residues before the CDR3 finishes, and the germline J gene fills in the end. The rearrangement uses TRBV7-6 and TRBJ1-1; perhaps TRBD1 as D (6 bases). The CDR3 extends over 17 amino acids. CDR1 is SGHVS, CDR2 FNYEAQ, per germline. Partial CDR3 DNA: TGTGCCAGCAGCTTAGAGGCAGGGGAATATTCCAAAAACATT. Protein product: CASSLEAGEYSKNI. The entire CDR3 protein is CASSLEAGEYSKNIAFF.

With regard to this clone: The read finishes 3 residues shy of the CDR3 end, and the germline J gene is used to complete it. The chain joins TRBV7-6 to TRBJ1-1; TRBD1 matches at 8 bases. J gave up 3 bases and V 8 bases, and 5 bases lay outside the gene matches. The CDR3 is 13 amino acids. Germline V CDR1 and CDR2: SGHVS, FNYEAQ. CDR3 DNA, as far as it was read: TGTGCCAGCGCGACAGGGGAGGACACTGAA. Amino acid sequence: CASATGEDTE. In full, the CDR3 is CASATGEDTEAFF.

As regards this clone: The sequenced fragment ends 3 residues before the CDR3 boundary, so the rest is inferred from the germline J gene. V and J are TRBV10-1 and TRBJ2-2; D gene ambiguous. Germline CDR1 and CDR2: WNHNN and SYGVQD (reference sequence). The length of the CDR3 is 17 residues. V lost 0 bases to trimming and J lost 2 bases, with 13 bases between them. The sequenced part of the CDR3 DNA is TGCGCCAGCAGTGAGTCCCCGTTGGCAGTAAACACCGGGGAG. This encodes CASSESPLAVNTGE. The entire CDR3 protein is CASSESPLAVNTGELFF.

In terms of frequency, this clone is medium-sized (0.01 to 0.1%). The CDR3 end falls 3 residues outside the read, so it is completed with the germline J gene. This rearrangement joins TRBV19 to TRBJ1-1; D is unclear. Germline CDR1 LNHDA, CDR2 SQIVND (reference sequence). The CDR3 is made up of 14 amino acids. V lost 1 base and J 2 bases, leaving 8 bases between the germline ends. The DNA read from the CDR3 is TGTGCCAGTAGTATAGGAGGCCTTAACACTGAA. Amino acids: CASSIGGLNTE. The whole CDR3 is CASSIGGLNTEAFF.

This clone is classed as medium-sized by frequency. The CDR3 is cut off 3 residues early in the read; its end comes from the germline J gene. J is TRBJ1-1 and V is TRBV7-6, with D perhaps TRBD1 (5 bases). CDR1 is SGHVS, CDR2 FNYEAQ, per germline. This CDR3 is 16 amino acids long. The CDR3 is CASSLGVRGPTLEAFF. CDR3 DNA (partial): TGTGCCAGCAGCTTAGGGGTTAGGGGCCCTACCCTCGAA.

In terms of frequency, this clone is medium-sized. CDR3: CSARDAGGSDTQYF. The CDR3 bases that were read are TGCAGTGCTAGAGACGCGGGGGGTTCAGATACG. The V gene is TRBV20-1, the J gene TRBJ2-3, with 8 bases lining up with TRBD2. The read gets to within 3 residues of the CDR3 end, and the germline J gene fills in the rest. J gave up 4 bases and V 0 bases, and 3 bases lay outside the gene matches. Per the germline V gene, CDR1 is DFQATT and CDR2 is SNEGSKA (reference sequence). The CDR3 length is 14 residues.

A remark on this clone: The CDR3 goes on 3 residues after the read ends, and that part is filled in from the germline J gene. V is TRBV11-2 and J is TRBJ2-7, with D maybe TRBD2 (5 bases). The CDR3 runs to 14 residues. CDR1 and CDR2 (germline): SGHAT, FQNNGV. V gave up 2 bases and J gave up 3 bases, with 11 bases separating them. The CDR3: CASSLNYEGYEQYF. The sequenced part of the CDR3 DNA is TGTGCCAGCAGCTTAAATTATGAGGGCTACGAG. The complete variable domain, with remaining parts taken from reference TRBV11-2 and TRBJ2-7, reads EAGVAQSPRYKIIEKRQSVAFWCNPISGHATLYWYQQILGQGPKLLIQFQNNGVVDDSQLPKDRFSAERLKGVDSTLKIQPAKLEDSAVYLCASSLNYEGYEQYFGPGTRLTVT.

This clone registers medium-sized by frequency. Read coverage stops 3 residues before the CDR3 terminus; the germline J gene supplies the remainder. V is TRBV11-2 and J is TRBJ2-5; D remains ambiguous. CDR3 size: 15 residues. Germline V gives CDR1 SGHAT, CDR2 FQNNGV. V was trimmed by 11 bases and J by 2 bases, leaving 21 bases between them. The CDR3 bases that were read are TGTGCCTCCTCCCCCGACATGGAAAATCAAGAGACC. Its translation is CASSPDMENQET. The full CDR3 reads CASSPDMENQETQYF.

As to this clone: The read finishes 3 residues shy of the CDR3 end, and the germline J gene is used to complete it. J is TRBJ2-7 and V is TRBV27, with TRBD1 as a possible D gene (5 bases). Between the trimmed V and J ends, which lost 2 bases and 1 base, there was a span of 12 bases. CDR3 length equals 15 residues. CDR1 and CDR2 from the germline V gene are MNHEY and SMNVEV (reference sequence). CDR3 DNA (partial): TGTGCCAGCAGTTTACTCTATGGGGCGTCCTACGAG. It is translated as CASSLLYGASYE. The CDR3 reads in full as CASSLLYGASYEQYF.

Measured by frequency, this clone is medium-sized. Its ends do not fully match the called genes, so a read error is possible. The read ends 3 residues shy of where the CDR3 ends; the end is completed using the germline J gene. The chain has TRBV4-2 and TRBJ2-3; 10 bases map to TRBD1. The CDR3 consists of 17 residues. In germline, CDR1 is LGHNA, CDR2 YNFKEQ. The CDR3 sequence: CASSQDTDRGKKDTQYF. CDR3 DNA (partial): TGCGCCAGCAGCCAAGATACGGACAGGGGGAAGAAAGATACG.

Notes on this clone: One junction end does not reproduce the germline sequence, and a read error may be involved. From the germline J gene comes the end of the CDR3, since the read stops 3 residues before it. The rearrangement uses TRBV7-8 and TRBJ2-4; TRBD1 agrees at 11 bases. There are 15 residues in the CDR3. Germline V gives CDR1 SGHVS, CDR2 FQNEAQ. The CDR3 protein is CASILSGTGGETQYF. CDR3 DNA (partial): TGTGCCAGCATCTTATCGGGGACAGGGGGAGAGACT. The full variable domain, its missing parts supplied by reference TRBV7-8 and TRBJ2-4, is GAGVSQSPRYKVAKRGQDVALRCDPISGHVSLFWYQQALGQGPEFLTYFQNEAQLDKSGLPSDRFFAERPEGSVSTLKIQRTQQEDSAVYLCASILSGTGGETQYFGAGTRLSVL.

Measured by frequency, this clone is medium-sized (0.01 to 0.1%). The read finishes 3 residues shy of the CDR3 end, and the germline J gene is used to complete it. The chain employs TRBV7-9 and TRBJ2-1; maybe TRBD2 (6 bases). With 0 bases removed from V and 4 bases from J, the gap between germline ends came to 7 bases. The length of the CDR3 is 14 residues. Germline CDR1 reads SEHNR; CDR2 reads FQNEAQ (reference sequence). The CDR3 bases that were read are TGTGCCAGCAGCTTAGCGGGGACTTACAATGAG. It yields the protein CASSLAGTYNE. The full-length CDR3 reads as CASSLAGTYNEQFF.

In regard to this clone: The junction does not match germline at one end; this may be a read error. The read finishes 3 residues shy of the CDR3 end, and the germline J gene is used to complete it. The V and J genes are TRBV4-2 and TRBJ2-5, with 8 bases that match TRBD1. CDR3 length: 15 amino acids. Germline CDR1 LGHNA, CDR2 YNFKEQ. The DNA read from the CDR3 is TGCGCCAGCAGCCAAGGCGACAGGGGAGGCGAGACC. Encoded protein: CASSQGDRGGET. The CDR3 in its entirety is CASSQGDRGGETQYF.

The covered CDR3 bases are TGTGCCAGCAGAACAGGGAGTGTAACCTATGGT. Protein sequence: CASRTGSVTYG. The entire CDR3 reads CASRTGSVTYGQYF. This chain links TRBV19 with TRBJ2-4; a possible D gene is TRBD1 (6 bases). The read ends 3 residues before the CDR3 terminus; that terminus is restored from the germline J gene. Germline V gene lookup returns CDR1 LNHDA and CDR2 SQIVND (reference sequence). The CDR3 extends over 14 amino acids.

According to its frequency, this clone is medium-sized. The CDR3 is cut off 3 residues early in the read; its end comes from the germline J gene. This chain uses TRBV20-1 with TRBJ1-4; no clear D gene. V lost 4 bases to trimming and J lost 3 bases, with 12 bases between them. This CDR3 is 14 amino acids long. Germline CDR1 is DFQATT and CDR2 is SNEGSKA (reference sequence). The DNA read from the CDR3 is TGCAGTGCTAAATCATCGCGGGCTAATGAAAAA. Amino acids: CSAKSSRANEK. The whole CDR3 protein is CSAKSSRANEKLFF.

As concerns this clone: Relative to the germline gene, one junction end is altered; a read error may explain this. The read ends 3 residues before the CDR3 terminus; that terminus is restored from the germline J gene. The V and J genes are TRBV7-9 and TRBJ2-1; D is undetermined. This CDR3 region has 14 residues. Germline values: CDR1 SEHNR, CDR2 FQNEAQ (reference sequence). This chain's CDR3 is CARSLAGSFNEQFF. The CDR3 DNA, read in part, is TGTGCCAGGAGCTTAGCCGGTTCCTTCAATGAG.

On this clone itself: The read halts 3 residues ahead of the CDR3 end, with the missing end drawn from the germline J gene. This chain uses TRBV12-5 with TRBJ1-6; D may be TRBD1 (6 bases). Trimming stripped 1 base from V and 11 bases from J, with 6 bases between. The CDR3 loop spans 12 amino acids. Germline values: CDR1 LGHNT, CDR2 FRNRAP. CDR3 amino acids: CASGLAGAPLHF. The sequenced CDR3 bases are TGTGCTAGTGGTTTGGCAGGGGCACCC.

As regards this clone: The read ends 3 residues shy of where the CDR3 ends; the end is completed using the germline J gene. The chain uses TRBV5-1 and TRBJ2-5, with 11 nucleotides matching TRBD2. The CDR3 runs to 15 residues. Germline loops: CDR1 SGHRS, CDR2 YFSETQ. The sequenced CDR3 bases are TGCGCCAGCAGCTTTAGCGGGGGGGCTGTAGACACC. It encodes CASSFSGGAVDT. The entire CDR3 is CASSFSGGAVDTQYF.

Turning to this clone: The CDR3 end falls 3 residues outside the read, so it is completed with the germline J gene. This chain connects TRBV5-1 to TRBJ1-2; 7 bases agree with TRBD1. The CDR3 loop spans 15 amino acids. Germline values: CDR1 SGHRS, CDR2 YFSETQ. CDR3 DNA, as far as it was read: TGCGCCAGCAGCTTGGAGGGACAGCACACAGATACC. Amino acids: CASSLEGQHTDT. The full CDR3 is CASSLEGQHTDTYTF.

As regards this clone: The CDR3 end falls 3 residues outside the read, so it is completed with the germline J gene. The chain carries TRBV12-3 or TRBV12-4 and TRBJ2-5, with TRBD2 as a possible D gene (7 bases). CDR3 length: 15 amino acids. Between the trimmed V and J ends, which lost 5 bases and 0 bases, there was a span of 13 bases. The sequenced part of the CDR3 DNA is TGTGCCAGCAGTGCACAGGGAGGGTACCAAGAGACC. Its protein is CASSAQGGYQET. In full, the CDR3 is CASSAQGGYQETQYF.

About this clone itself: The CDR3 goes on 3 residues after the read ends, and that part is filled in from the germline J gene. The chain carries TRBV27 and TRBJ1-2; 8 positions match TRBD1. CDR3 length: 17 amino acids. Germline V gene sequence: CDR1 MNHEY, CDR2 SMNVEV (reference sequence). The ends lost 5 bases at V and 2 bases at J; junction bases unmatched: 13. The CDR3 sequence: CASSGGRDRMKNYGYTF. The covered CDR3 bases are TGTGCCAGCAGTGGAGGCCGGGACAGGATGAAAAACTATGGC.

This clone is medium-sized (0.01 to 0.1%) by frequency. The read falls 3 residues short of the CDR3 end, and the missing part is taken from the germline J gene. The J gene is TRBJ2-1, the V gene TRBV19; 7 nucleotides line up with TRBD1. The CDR3 sequence is 12 residues long. J gave up 5 bases and V 8 bases, and 3 bases lay outside the gene matches. Germline CDR1 reads LNHDA; CDR2 reads SQIVND (reference sequence). The CDR3 reads CASGTGDNEQFF. CDR3 DNA (partial): TGTGCCAGTGGAACAGGGGACAATGAG.

In the case of this clone: Read coverage stops 3 residues before the CDR3 terminus; the germline J gene supplies the remainder. The V gene is TRBV19, the J gene TRBJ1-2; 10 nucleotides match TRBD1. CDR3 length equals 16 residues. Germline V gene data show CDR1 as LNHDA and CDR2 as SQIVND (reference sequence). This CDR3 reads CASSIVGTGEVDDYTF. Partial CDR3 DNA: TGTGCCAGTAGTATCGTGGGGACAGGGGAGGTAGATGAC.

With regard to this clone: The CDR3 end lies 3 residues beyond the end of the read and is filled in from the germline J gene. The V call is TRBV6-2 or TRBV6-3, the J call TRBJ2-4, with a tentative D call TRBD2 (6 bases). Germline V gene sequence: CDR1 MNHEY, CDR2 SVGEGT. This CDR3 contains 13 residues. The DNA read from the CDR3 is TGTGCCAGCAGCCCCGGGCCTCGGAGGGGT. This codes for CASSPGPRRG. The entire CDR3 sequence reads CASSPGPRRGQYF.

Notes on this clone: The read ends 3 residues before the CDR3 terminus; that terminus is restored from the germline J gene. The chain combines TRBV6-2 or TRBV6-3 with TRBJ1-2; D ambiguous. This CDR3 spans 13 amino acids. Germline loops: CDR1 MNHEY, CDR2 SVGEGT. The CDR3 protein is CASSYSLANDYTF. The covered CDR3 bases are TGTGCCAGCAGTTACTCACTAGCGAATGAC.

This clone is called medium-sized based on its frequency. From the germline J gene comes the end of the CDR3, since the read stops 3 residues before it. The chain joins TRBV5-4 to TRBJ2-1; 9 bases agree with TRBD1. Germline assignment: CDR1 SGHNT and CDR2 YYREEE (reference sequence). V gave up 5 bases and J gave up 7 bases; unmatched junction bases: 7. The CDR3 contains 14 residues. Partial CDR3 DNA: TGTGCCAGCAGAGAATCGGGACAGGGTAATGAG. This sequence encodes CASRESGQGNE. The whole CDR3 is CASRESGQGNEQFF.